This TCR beta chain derives from a study of post-analysis software for immune sequencing data. Study as a whole: Relapsing-remitting, secondary progressive and progressive-relapsing forms made up the multiple sclerosis disease courses. General study findings and limits: Samples from a shared batch, those prepared together, strongly co-clustered by F measure. Controls showed significantly higher normalized Chao1 diversity than did multiple sclerosis patients.

TCR beta libraries were prepared from cDNA with unique molecular identifiers. Around 500,000 cDNA molecules were obtained from approximately 0.91 to 9.4 million T cells. Each CDR3 protein is one row after TCRdb ran MiXCR on the PCR reads. Among hundreds of thousands of distinct CDR3 sequences listed, 39% were seen once. This clonotype has a single count. Its specificity is unknown. This TCR was recovered from a girl aged 2-9 years with multiple sclerosis. Sequenced: blood.

The CDR3 DNA reads TGTGCCAGCAGCGAGACCGGGACAGGGACTTTAGCAGCTAATGAAAAACTGTTTTTT. Protein: CASSETGTGTLAANEKLFF. The chain couples TRBV6-1 to TRBJ1-4; 9 bases fit TRBD1. The CDR3 contains 19 residues. Germline CDR1 MNHNS, CDR2 SASEGT. V was pared by 6 bases and J by 3 bases, with 17 bases of the junction left unmatched.